The T cell receptor beta chain under discussion was sequenced for a study of early T cells in non-severe SARS-CoV-2 infection. Study information: The study sequenced bulk RNA from unsorted whole blood, with chains unpaired.

This clonotype was counted at least ten times. Antigen unknown. Each CDR3 protein is one row after TCRdb ran MiXCR on the 5' RACE reads. Among fewer than 50,000 distinct CDR3 sequences, over 5% were seen once, and the ten largest hold under 15%. Study results and limitations: Lookups in VDJdb leaned toward anti-spike CD8 responses and missed private and CD4 specificities.

Germline values: CDR1 WNHNN, CDR2 SYGVQD (reference sequence). This CDR3 comprises 16 residues. The germline V and J ends were trimmed by 5 bases and 5 bases, with 21 bases remaining between them. The V and J genes are TRBV10-1 and TRBJ2-5; D possibly corresponds to TRBD2 (5 bases). The origin of this receptor is an adult who was a healthcare worker with PCR-confirmed SARS-CoV-2 infection or an uninfected control (not recorded which). The sequenced material came from whole blood. The CDR3 is CASSRRQDHSGETQYF. CDR3 DNA: TGCGCCAGCAGTAGGAGGCAGGACCACTCGGGGGAGACCCAGTACTTC.